These T cell receptor beta chains were read from a single sample in a study of early stage breast cancer tumors. Profiling relied on immunoSEQ multiplex PCR, and the TCRdb table lists in-frame clones only, not all of them. Of about 19,000 clones in the sample, around four fifths were seen once. The sequencing input was blood. These receptors all come from a person between 65 and 80 years old with breast cancer. Each CDR3 is given with its conserved first and last residue.

>TRBJ2-3|TRBV7-9
CASSLRTGGETDTQYF
>TRBJ1-2|TRBV19
CASSYGRGRGGYTF
>TRBJ1-1|TRBV29-1
CSARQGPEAFF
>TRBJ2-7|TRBV18
CASSPRVSDRGEQYF
>TRBJ1-3|TRBV7-3
CASSLKRGFGSRGDGNTIYF
>TRBJ2-1|TRBV7-2
CASSSSSYNEQFF
>TRBJ1-3|TRBV7-9
CASSLAQGNTIYF
>TRBJ2-5|TRBV29-1
CSVYRLAGPAETQYF
>TRBJ2-1|TRBV30
CAWSVRRTGAPTNEQFF
>TRBJ2-7|TRBV19
CASSNSGTEVRNEQYF
>TRBJ1-2|TRBV19
CASSITGTAAMANTF
>TRBJ2-3|TRBV19
CASSRGREGTDTQYF
>TRBJ2-5|TRBV5-4
CASSLGDRQTQYF
>TRBJ2-5|TRBV7-6
CASSFNRETQYF
>TRBJ2-7|TRBV5-1
CASSLSPRPYEQYF
>TRBJ1-2|TRBV7-2
CASSLALREYYGYTF
>TRBJ2-1|TRBV4-2
CASSQATSGGLLF
>TRBJ1-3|TRBV11-3
CASQGALSGNTIYF
>TRBJ1-2|TRBV7-2
CASSPDRGYGYTF
>TRBJ1-6|TRBV5-4
CASSGTDNSPLHF
>TRBJ1-1|TRBV30
CAWSNRVTDTEAFF
>TRBJ1-3|TRBV11-2
CASSGGQLRNTIYF
>TRBJ2-5|TRBV18
CASSRRGSGVQQETQYF
>TRBJ1-1|TRBV2
CASTPSPGQVGAFF
>TRBJ1-5|TRBV5-1
CASSLDGNSNQPQHF
>TRBJ1-2|TRBV6-6
CASSYRSSAYGYTF
>TRBJ2-7|TRBV27
CASSLVFDTTTYF
>TRBJ2-7|TRBV7-2
CASSLALTGPYEQYF
>TRBJ1-5|TRBV25-1
CASSDSLQNQPQHF
>TRBJ2-7|TRBV7-2
CASSIGLPRLEQYF
>TRBJ1-2|TRBV18
CASSDTVNYGYTF
>TRBJ2-5|TRBV4-1
CASSQVGVQETQYF
>TRBJ1-2|TRBV15
CATSRDHSGGGGYTF
>TRBJ2-7|TRBV5-1
CASSEEPTGTGYYEQYF
>TRBJ2-7|TRBV5-4
CASSAIRTSGAYEQYF
>TRBJ1-1|TRBV5-1
CASSTGQGGTEAFF
>TRBJ1-1|TRBV5-1
CASSRAGVNTEAFF
>TRBJ2-7|TRBV10-3
CAISDAGTGSYEQYF
>TRBJ1-1|TRBV5-6
CASSPRQGRTEAFF
>TRBJ1-6|TRBV28
CASSFVRANLRQNNSPLHF
>TRBJ1-4|TRBV12-5
CASTAFATNEKLFF
>TRBJ2-1|TRBV4-1
CASSDRGNEQFF
>TRBJ1-3|TRBV5-4
CASSWGLTSGNTIYF
>TRBJ2-7|TRBV6-5
CASRRGQGAGEQYF
>TRBJ2-3|TRBV19
CASKKGALGTDTQYF
>TRBJ2-1|TRBV9
CASSVSDNEQFF
>TRBJ2-7|TRBV6-5
CASSYGGGMPSEQYF
>TRBJ2-3|TRBV2
CASSEIGAPDTQYF
>TRBJ1-2|TRBV27
CASSLIGRDYGYTF
>TRBJ1-2|TRBV18
CASSPKQGNGYTF
>TRBJ2-7|TRBV6-1
CASSGGGSGAPYEQYF
>TRBJ2-5|TRBV9
CASSVGVGGETQYF
>TRBJ2-7|TRBV5-1
CASSLVWTTNSYEQYF
>TRBJ2-1|TRBV5-4
CASSLGGINEQFF
>TRBJ1-2|TRBV7-9
CASSFGQGPYGYTF
>TRBJ1-4|TRBV7-3
CASSLNGGGKLFF
>TRBJ2-7|TRBV27
CASSFASGRYEQYF
>TRBJ2-7|TRBV5-1
CASRPATGYEQYF
>TRBJ2-1|TRBV6-6
CASSYYGRGRQNEQFF